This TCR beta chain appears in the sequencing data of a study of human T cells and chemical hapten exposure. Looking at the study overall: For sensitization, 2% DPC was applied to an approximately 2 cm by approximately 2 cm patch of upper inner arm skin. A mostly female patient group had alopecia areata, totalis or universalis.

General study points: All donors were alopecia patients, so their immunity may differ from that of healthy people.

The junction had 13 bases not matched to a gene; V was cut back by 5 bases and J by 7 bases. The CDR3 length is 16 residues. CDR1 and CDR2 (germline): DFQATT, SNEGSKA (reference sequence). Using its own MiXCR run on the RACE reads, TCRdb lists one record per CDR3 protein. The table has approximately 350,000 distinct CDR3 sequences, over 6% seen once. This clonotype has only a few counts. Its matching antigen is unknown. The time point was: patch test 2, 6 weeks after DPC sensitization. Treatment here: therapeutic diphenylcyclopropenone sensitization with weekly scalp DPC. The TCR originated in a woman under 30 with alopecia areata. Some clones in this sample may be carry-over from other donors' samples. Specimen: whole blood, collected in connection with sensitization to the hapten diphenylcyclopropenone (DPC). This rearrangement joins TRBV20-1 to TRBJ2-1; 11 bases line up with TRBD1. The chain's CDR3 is CSAVTSGTGGRNEQFF. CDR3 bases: TGCAGTGCTGTCACTTCCGGGACAGGGGGTAGGAATGAGCAGTTCTTC.